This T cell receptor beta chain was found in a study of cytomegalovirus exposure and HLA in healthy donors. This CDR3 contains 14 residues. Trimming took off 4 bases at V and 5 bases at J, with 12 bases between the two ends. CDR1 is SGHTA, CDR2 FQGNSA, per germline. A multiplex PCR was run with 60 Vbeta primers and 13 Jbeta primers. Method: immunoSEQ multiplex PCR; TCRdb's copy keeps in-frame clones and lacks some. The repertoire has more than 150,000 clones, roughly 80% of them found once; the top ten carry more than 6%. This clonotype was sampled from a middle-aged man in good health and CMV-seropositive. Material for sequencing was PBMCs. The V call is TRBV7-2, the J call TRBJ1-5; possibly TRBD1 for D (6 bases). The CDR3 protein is CASSSTGSDQPQHF. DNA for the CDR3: TGTGCCAGCAGCTCGACAGGATCAGATCAGCCCCAGCATTTT.